This T cell receptor beta chain was sequenced in a study of shared clonotypes between healthy human individuals. Study-level points and caveats: It was observed that roughly 5% of naive CD4 clonotypes were shared across several donors. In the sorted subsets, rarefaction showed sequencing was incomplete despite large depth.

Using approximately 200 ng DNA, about 30,000 T cell genomes, the sorted-subset replicate PCRs were run. This table comes from immunoSEQ multiplex PCR, and its TCRdb copy is limited to in-frame clones, with some not included. The sample carries roughly 300,000 clones, roughly 84% recorded once. CCR7-negative CD45RA+ TemRA cells were combined with CD45RO+ cells to form CD8 memory. Worth noting for this clone: Its target is not known.

The germline CDR1 and CDR2 sequences are SQVTM and ANQGSEA. Trimming left V 7 bases short and J 2 bases short, with 9 bases between. The length of the CDR3 is 12 residues. Sequencing input: memory CD8+ T cells sorted from blood. The subset: CD45RO+ cells pooled with CCR7-negative TemRA cells. The gene calls are TRBV29-1 and TRBJ1-3, with unresolved D. The receptor was isolated from a man between 18 and 35 years old in good health. The CDR3 sequence: CSAFLTGNTIYF. CDR3 nucleotide sequence: TGCAGCGCATTTCTGACTGGAAACACCATATATTTT.